The clone carrying this T cell receptor (beta chain) has a count of ten or more. The target antigen is unknown. Scientists amplified the TCR beta CDR3 regions from RNA transcripts. Second-round multiplex PCR came after a first-round RT-PCR that employed HTBI primers. One entry per CDR3 protein, called by TCRdb with MiXCR from the multiplex PCR reads. The repertoire has 300,000 to 400,000 distinct CDR3 sequences, 15% to 20% of them found once; the top ten carry roughly an eighth. V lost 0 bases to trimming and J lost 6 bases; unmatched junction nucleotides: 8. In germline, CDR1 is SGHTA, CDR2 FQGNSA. This CDR3 is 16 amino acids long. These data belong to a study of Graves' ophthalmopathy and Graves' hyperthyroidism. Study results and limitations: Ophthalmopathy versus stable hyperthyroidism: 13-signature model gave roughly 88% sensitivity, 75% to 83% specificity. Clonotypes were expanded in thyroid at above 0.001 frequency, and most also appeared in blood.

Ophthalmopathy donors' eye disease showed moderate-to-severe activity, CAS of at least 3, NOSPECS of at least 4 and duration under 3 months. A diagnosis was made from clinical symptoms together with serum thyroxine, TRAb, thyroid ultrasound and orbital computed tomography. Input material: peripheral blood. The chain links TRBV7-2 to TRBJ2-7; TRBD2 matches at 10 bases. This clonotype originated in an adult man with Graves' ophthalmopathy. CDR3 residues: CASSLALASGGSEQYF. In DNA, the CDR3 is TGTGCCAGCAGCTTAGCGCTCGCTAGCGGGGGCAGCGAGCAGTACTTC. Drawing the rest from reference TRBV7-2 and TRBJ2-7, the complete variable domain is GAGVSQSPSNKVTEKGKDVELRCDPISGHTALYWYRQSLGQGLEFLIYFQGNSAPDKSGLPSDRFSAERTGGSVSTLTIQRTQQEDSAVYLCASSLALASGGSEQYFGPGTRLTVT.